The 28 T cell receptor beta chains below all came from one sample that was sequenced in a study of blood T cells in healthy people across ages. A second roughly 6 to 11 cycle PCR used barcoded and J-beta primers. TCRdb passed the 5' RACE reads through MiXCR, listing each CDR3 protein once. The data contain about 1.1 million distinct CDR3 sequences, approximately 38% of them singletons. Sequenced: blood. The receptor source for this set is a man between 18 and 29 years old in good health.

This rearrangement joins TRBV4-3 to TRBJ2-2; 11 nucleotides line up with TRBD2. Germline loops: CDR1 LGHNA, CDR2 YSLEER. The CDR3 is 20 amino acids. After removal of 3 bases from V and 1 base from J, the junction contained 13 bases not matched to a gene. The CDR3 coding sequence is TGCGCCAGCAGCCACGCCTTTAGCGGGGGGGCAAGAGGGAACACCGGGGAGCTGTTTTTT. This codes for CASSHAFSGGARGNTGELFF.

The chain combines TRBV7-6 with TRBJ1-4; TRBD1 is a possible D gene (5 bases). The germline V gene has CDR1 SGHVS and CDR2 FNYEAQ. The CDR3 has 14 residues. Trimming removed 7 bases from V and 8 bases from J, with 17 bases in between. The CDR3 region has the DNA TGTGCCAGCACCCAGCGGGGCTCAGGGGAAAAACTGTTTTTT. It encodes CASTQRGSGEKLFF.

The genes are TRBV29-1 and TRBJ2-3, with D possibly TRBD1 on 6 matching bases. Between the trimmed V and J ends, which lost 4 bases and 4 bases, there was a span of 21 bases. The length of the CDR3 is 16 residues. CDR1 is SQVTM, CDR2 ANQGSEA, per germline. The CDR3 nucleotides are TGCAGCGTTGCCAGGGACACCTCAGGAAGCCCAGATACGCAGTATTTT. Translating it yields CSVARDTSGSPDTQYF.

The chain links TRBV15 to TRBJ2-2; D may be TRBD2 (5 bases). V lost 8 bases and J lost 4, with 14 bases in between. Germline-derived CDR1 and CDR2 are LNHNV and YYDKDF (reference sequence). The CDR3 totals 14 residues. The CDR3: CATLEDSTTGELFF. In nucleotides, the CDR3 is TGTGCCACCCTGGAGGACTCGACCACCGGGGAGCTGTTTTTT.

This clonotype showed up just a few times. The V and J genes are TRBV29-1 and TRBJ2-1; 8 positions match TRBD2. CDR1 and CDR2 (germline): SQVTM, ANQGSEA. V was clipped by 1 base and J by 5 bases; unmatched bases: 4. This CDR3 is 14 amino acids long. In DNA, the CDR3 is TGCAGCGTTGAAGGGGTAGCGGGGAACAATGAGCAGTTCTTC. Protein product: CSVEGVAGNNEQFF.

Ten or more counts support this clonotype. The V gene is TRBV4-3, the J gene TRBJ1-2, with a tentative D call TRBD1 (6 bases). The CDR3 covers 15 residues. In germline, CDR1 is LGHNA, CDR2 YSLEER. V was pared by 0 bases and J by 2 bases, with 10 bases between. The CDR3 DNA reads as TGCGCCAGCAGCCAAGATCCGACAGGCAACTATGGCTACACCTTC. Amino acids: CASSQDPTGNYGYTF.

The chain is built from TRBV27 and TRBJ2-3, with TRBD2 identical over 11 bases. Germline trimming cut 5 bases from V and 4 bases from J; bases unmatched to any gene: 5. Germline V gives CDR1 MNHEY, CDR2 SMNVEV (reference sequence). This CDR3 is 15 amino acids long. The CDR3 bases are TGTGCCAGCAGTCCTAGCGGGGGGTCGTCAGATACGCAGTATTTT. Encoded protein: CASSPSGGSSDTQYF.

This clonotype has at least ten counts. This chain connects TRBV25-1 to TRBJ2-1; D call uncertain. Germline V gene data show CDR1 as MGHDK and CDR2 as SYGVNS. V lost 4 bases to trimming and J lost 6 bases, with 13 bases between them. The length of the CDR3 is 14 residues. In DNA, the CDR3 is TGTGCCAGCAGTGTAAGGGTAAAGATCAATGAGCAGTTCTTC. It codes for CASSVRVKINEQFF.

The V call is TRBV5-1, the J call TRBJ2-4; D gene ambiguous. Germline CDR1 and CDR2: SGHRS and YFSETQ. The length of the CDR3 is 16 residues. The V gene lost 0 bases and the J gene lost 1 base, with 11 bases spanning the gap. CDR3 residues: CASSLEGIAAKNIQYF. The DNA for the CDR3 is TGCGCCAGCAGCTTGGAAGGGATTGCTGCCAAAAACATTCAGTACTTC.

This clonotype was seen only a few times. The chain combines TRBV12-3 or TRBV12-4 with TRBJ1-5; D is ambiguous. Trimming stripped 2 bases from V and 0 bases from J, with 11 bases between. This CDR3 spans 16 amino acids. CDR3 in DNA: TGTGCCAGCAGTTTAAGGTCCCAGAATAGCAATCAGCCCCAGCATTTT. As protein: CASSLRSQNSNQPQHF.

The sample holds a few counts of this clonotype. The CDR3 spells CASSESAYEQYF. In DNA, the CDR3 is TGTGCCAGCAGTGAGTCAGCTTACGAGCAGTACTTC. This rearrangement joins TRBV25-1 to TRBJ2-7, with D unclear. The germline gives CDR1 MGHDK, CDR2 SYGVNS. The V and J ends lost 3 bases and 4 bases respectively, with 7 bases between them. The CDR3 runs 12 residues.

The CDR3 protein is CASSQAPQSSYNEQYF. CDR3 nucleotide sequence: TGTGCCAGCAGCCAAGCCCCGCAGAGCTCCTACAATGAGCAGTACTTC. The chain couples TRBV4-2 to TRBJ2-1; D is undetermined. The end of the DNA fits TRBJ2-7 better, so the J call may be wrong. Germline-derived CDR1 and CDR2 are LGHNA and YNFKEQ. The CDR3 has 16 residues.

The chain couples TRBV7-9 to TRBJ1-5, with 7 bases matching TRBD1. The germline V gene has CDR1 SEHNR and CDR2 FQNEAQ (reference sequence). Trimming took 8 bases from V and 3 from J; bases not matched to a gene: 7. This CDR3 is built from 14 residues. The CDR3 spells CASRDTGDNQPQHF. CDR3 DNA sequence: TGTGCCAGCCGAGACACAGGGGACAATCAGCCCCAGCATTTT. Variable domain in full (rest from reference TRBV7-9 and TRBJ1-5): DTGVSQNPRHKITKRGQNVTFRCDPISEHNRLYWYRQTLGQGPEFLTYFQNEAQLEKSRLLSDRFSAERPKGSFSTLEIQRTEQGDSAMYLCASRDTGDNQPQHFGDGTRLSIL.

V gene TRBV2 combines with J gene TRBJ2-1; D is uncertain. The J call is uncertain, as TRBJ2-7 better fits the DNA end. This CDR3 is 14 amino acids long. The germline V gene encodes CDR1 SNHLY and CDR2 FYNNEI. As DNA, the CDR3 is TGTGCCAGCAACCGGGTCAACAACTACAATGAGCAGTACTTC. This translates into CASNRVNNYNEQYF.

This sequence joins TRBV20-1 and TRBJ1-4, with D possibly being TRBD1 (5 bases). Germline CDR1 is DFQATT and CDR2 is SNEGSKA (reference sequence). The CDR3 is made up of 14 amino acids. The V and J ends lost 3 bases and 2 bases respectively, with 10 bases between them. The CDR3 reads CSARWGWTNEKLFF. CDR3 coding DNA: TGCAGTGCTAGGTGGGGGTGGACTAATGAAAAACTGTTTTTT.

Notes on this clonotype: An end of the junction does not agree with germline; a read error may underlie this. The chain has TRBV29-1 and TRBJ2-5, with 9 bases that match TRBD1. From germline, CDR1 is SQVTM and CDR2 ANQGSEA. The CDR3 is 16 residues long. CDR3 nucleotide sequence: TGCAGCGTCCGCGTCCCGGGACAGGGTCCTGGAGAGGCCCAGTACTTC. Translation: CSVRVPGQGPGEAQYF.

This clonotype was recorded a few times. J is TRBJ1-6 and V is TRBV7-2; D is uncertain. The CDR3 contains 15 residues. Trimming shortened V by 0 bases and J by 0 bases, and 3 bases separated the two germline ends. The germline V gene has CDR1 SGHTA and CDR2 FQGNSA. The CDR3 protein is CASSLADSYNSPLHF. In DNA, the CDR3 is TGTGCCAGCAGCTTAGCGGACTCCTATAATTCACCCCTCCACTTT.

The J gene is TRBJ2-3, the V gene TRBV20-1, with 12 bases lining up with TRBD2. V dropped 6 bases and J dropped 1; count of bases not matched to a gene: 5. This CDR3 is built from 15 residues. Germline CDR1 is DFQATT and CDR2 is SNEGSKA (reference sequence). CDR3 sequence (DNA): TGCAGTGCCGCTTCTAGCGGGGGGGGCACAGATACGCAGTATTTT. Translated: CSAASSGGGTDTQYF.

This clonotype was observed a few times. This sequence joins TRBV27 and TRBJ2-3; 10 bases align to TRBD1. From germline, CDR1 is MNHEY and CDR2 SMNVEV (reference sequence). This CDR3 region has 16 residues. After removal of 9 bases from V and 4 bases from J, the junction contained 13 bases not matched to a gene. Here the CDR3 DNA reads TGTGCCAGAACCAATCCGCCGGGACAGGGGCCAGATACGCAGTATTTT. Its translation is CARTNPPGQGPDTQYF.

Points on this clonotype: Since a much larger clone is just one base distant, this may be a read error. The genes are TRBV6-5 and TRBJ2-1; D is undetermined. The J call may not be correct, given that the DNA end is closer to TRBJ2-7. This CDR3 comprises 15 residues. Germline assignment: CDR1 MNHEY and CDR2 SVGAGI. CDR3 residues: CASSPTAGSYNEQYF. In DNA form, the CDR3 reads TGTGCCAGCAGCCCAACCGCCGGCTCCTACAATGAGCAGTACTTC.

Note on this clonotype: A read error may account for a junction end that differs from germline. The V and J genes are TRBV7-2 and TRBJ1-1; D is unclear. Germline values: CDR1 SGHTA, CDR2 FQGNSA. This CDR3 is 15 amino acids long. CDR3 protein: CAGSLVPTMDTEAFF. The DNA for the CDR3 is TGTGCCGGCAGCTTAGTTCCCACTATGGATACTGAAGCTTTCTTT. The full variable domain, rest sourced from reference TRBV7-2 and TRBJ1-1, is GAGVSQSPSNKVTEKGKDVELRCDPISGHTALYWYRQSLGQGLEFLIYFQGNSAPDKSGLPSDRFSAERTGGSVSTLTIQRTQQEDSAVYLCAGSLVPTMDTEAFFGQGTRLTVV.

This sequence joins TRBV9 and TRBJ2-1; D remains ambiguous. This CDR3 spans 16 amino acids. V was clipped by 0 bases and J by 5 bases, with 15 bases between them. Germline values: CDR1 SGDLS, CDR2 YYNGEE. CDR3: CASSVGSGRMDNEQFF. CDR3 nucleotide sequence: TGTGCCAGCAGCGTAGGTTCTGGCAGAATGGACAATGAGCAGTTCTTC.

The genes are TRBV10-3 and TRBJ2-1, with 11 bases aligning to TRBD2. The CDR3 consists of 16 residues. Trimming at V came to 6 bases and at J to 0 bases, leaving 4 bases not matched to a gene. CDR1 and CDR2 (germline): ENHRY, SYGVKD. The CDR3 DNA sequence: TGTGCCATCAGCCAAACTAGCGGGGGCTCCTACAATGAGCAGTTCTTC. It encodes CAISQTSGGSYNEQFF.

A word on this clonotype: Mismatch with germline at one junction end may stem from a read error. This chain uses TRBV7-2 with TRBJ1-1, with D possibly being TRBD1 (6 bases). The germline V gene has CDR1 SGHTA and CDR2 FQGNSA. This CDR3 has 16 residues. In nucleotides, the CDR3 is TGTGCCAGCAACTTAGGGTGGCAGGGGAAGGTCACTGAAGCTTTCTTT. Translating it yields CASNLGWQGKVTEAFF.

The chain carries TRBV6-1 and TRBJ1-2; 12 bases match TRBD1. V shed 6 bases and J 3 bases; nucleotides not matched to a gene: 5. This CDR3 region has 15 residues. From germline, CDR1 is MNHNS and CDR2 SASEGT. The CDR3 sequence is CASSGTGGPYYGYTF. The CDR3 DNA follows: TGTGCCAGCAGCGGGACAGGGGGCCCTTACTATGGCTACACCTTC.

This chain's CDR3 is CSAQEGGNTEAFF. CDR3 nucleotide sequence: TGCAGTGCCCAGGAAGGGGGGAACACTGAAGCTTTCTTT. The gene calls are TRBV20-1 and TRBJ1-1, with D possibly TRBD1 on 6 matching bases. The CDR3 sequence is 13 residues long. Germline CDR1 reads DFQATT; CDR2 reads SNEGSKA (reference sequence). Deletions cut 6 bases from V and 1 base from J, with 12 bases between.

Details on this clonotype: Given a much more abundant clone one base away, this may be a read error. The J gene is TRBJ2-3, the V gene TRBV5-5; 12 nucleotides align to TRBD1. CDR3 length: 16 residues. CDR1 is SGHKS and CDR2 is YYEKEE in the germline V gene (reference sequence). Unmatched junction bases numbered 11, after V lost 10 bases and J lost 2 bases. In DNA, the CDR3 is TGTGCCTGCAACGATGTGGGACAGGGGGCCACAGATACGCAGTATTTT. Encoded protein: CACNDVGQGATDTQYF.

A word on this clonotype: The junction does not match germline at one end; this may be a read error. The J gene is TRBJ2-2, the V gene TRBV5-1; a possible D gene is TRBD1 (5 bases). There are 16 residues in the CDR3. The germline CDR1 and CDR2 sequences are SGHRS and YFSETQ. CDR3 DNA sequence: TGCGCCAGTACGACGTTATCCAGGGCGAACGCCGGGGAGCTGTTTTTT. It is translated as CASTTLSRANAGELFF.